This T cell receptor beta chain was found in a study of blood T cell repertoires in COVID-19. As for the study in general: The study drew acute and convalescent COVID-19 samples from the United States, Italy and Spain. T cells, B-cell-depleted T cells, or PBMCs provided the cDNA or gDNA that served as material.

Followed over time, Seattle patients had been enrolled while infection was active. Per the study methods: Estimation of nucleated cell counts relied on the amplification of reference gene primers. The repertoire was sequenced with immunoSEQ multiplex PCR; TCRdb's copy has only in-frame clones and lacks some. V, J and clone size reflect that table, while D and trimming were determined from the DNA. This sample yields 150,000 to 200,000 clones, of which 70% to 85% are seen a single time; around 7% belongs to the top ten. The CDR3 runs to 16 residues. V shed 0 bases and J shed 4 bases, with 15 bases lying between them. Per the germline V gene, CDR1 is LGHDT and CDR2 is YNNKEL (reference sequence).

The receptor was derived from a woman between 40 and 55 years old with COVID-19, enrolled during active disease. Sequencing was done on a sample of peripheral blood. This rearrangement joins TRBV3-1 (or the pseudogene TRBV3-2) to TRBJ1-2, with unresolved D. CDR3 in amino acids: CASSQDASWTGYGYTF. The CDR3 coding sequence is TGTGCCAGCAGCCAAGATGCGTCCTGGACTGGCTATGGCTACACCTTC.